Listed here are 14 T cell receptor beta chains from one sample, sequenced in a study of beta chain features in type 1 diabetes. These TCRs are of unknown antigen specificity. Overall study results and limits: Shorter TCRB CDR3s, moderately but significantly so, were found in Type 1 diabetes patients in all four CD4+ subsets.

What was sequenced were expressed TCRB transcripts, since all of the isolated RNA had been reverse transcribed. Sequencing was performed with immunoSEQ multiplex PCR; in TCRdb, only in-frame clones are kept and a portion is missing. The sample includes 300,000 to 350,000 clones, around 8.5% of them seen just once. Sequences were obtained from central memory CD4+ T cells from blood. The receptors here all came from a young man with type 1 diabetes.

This clone was counted many times. The rearrangement links TRBV28 to TRBJ2-3, with 9 bases identical to TRBD1. Germline loops: CDR1 MDHEN, CDR2 SYDVKM. This CDR3 contains 13 residues. V lost 5 bases, J lost 11 bases, and 8 bases stayed unmatched. The CDR3 DNA reads as TGTGCCAGCAGTGGATCGACAGGGGGACAGCAGTATTTT. Its translation is CASSGSTGGQQYF.

V and J are TRBV25-1 and TRBJ1-2, with TRBD1 matching 7 bases. CDR1 MGHDK and CDR2 SYGVNS come from the germline V gene. With V trimmed by 2 bases and J by 0 bases, 0 bases remained unmatched. This CDR3 has 14 amino acids. The DNA of the CDR3 is TGTGCCAGCAGTGAACAGGGGGCTAACTATGGCTACACCTTC. It encodes CASSEQGANYGYTF.

J is TRBJ2-5 and V is TRBV5-4, with D possibly matching TRBD1 (5 bases). This CDR3 region has 14 residues. The germline gives CDR1 SGHNT, CDR2 YYREEE (reference sequence). Trimming left V 0 bases short and J 5 bases short, with 11 bases between. The CDR3 region is CASSLAPQVETQYF. The CDR3, as DNA: TGTGCCAGCAGCTTGGCTCCACAGGTCGAGACCCAGTACTTC.

There are a few counts of this clone. The chain uses TRBV5-5 and TRBJ2-4; possible D gene TRBD2, 5 bases. The V end was cut by 7 bases, the J end by 1 base, with 15 bases between. Per germline, CDR1 SGHKS and CDR2 YYEKEE (reference sequence). The CDR3 is 15 amino acids. The CDR3: CASDQWRGAKNIQYF. DNA of the CDR3: TGTGCCAGCGACCAGTGGCGCGGGGCCAAAAACATTCAGTACTTC.

In this sample, this clone turned up many times. The genes are TRBV10-2 and TRBJ2-1; D not certain. V lost 3 bases, J lost 7 bases, and 7 bases lay in between. The CDR3 has 12 residues. Germline assignment: CDR1 WSHSY and CDR2 SAAADI. The CDR3 region is CASSDQTNEQFF. The CDR3 nucleotides read TGCGCCAGCAGTGACCAGACAAATGAGCAGTTCTTC.

The chain joins TRBV28 to TRBJ2-7; a weak D match, TRBD1 (6 bases). Trimming removed 2 bases from V and 2 bases from J, with 10 bases in between. CDR1 and CDR2 (germline): MDHEN, SYDVKM. The CDR3 totals 14 residues. The CDR3 spells CASSLPDSAYEQYF. The DNA of the CDR3 is TGTGCCAGCAGTTTACCGGACAGTGCCTACGAGCAGTACTTC.

This clone has more than one count but fewer than ten. V usage is TRBV19 and J usage is TRBJ1-1; D remains ambiguous. The CDR3 runs to 13 residues. Trimming cost V 8 bases and J 0 bases, with 10 bases left between them. CDR1 LNHDA and CDR2 SQIVND come from the germline V gene (reference sequence). The CDR3 spells CASGWGVNTEAFF. DNA of the CDR3: TGTGCCAGTGGGTGGGGAGTGAACACTGAAGCTTTCTTT.

The gene calls are TRBV25-1 and TRBJ1-1; tentatively, D is TRBD1 (6 bases). CDR1 MGHDK and CDR2 SYGVNS come from the germline V gene. There are 15 residues in the CDR3. V was shortened by 2 bases and J by 5 bases, with 15 bases between the two germline ends. CDR3 residues: CASSEGVQGRTEAFF. The CDR3 bases are TGTGCCAGCAGTGAAGGGGTACAGGGTCGGACTGAAGCTTTCTTT.

This clone turned up a few times. This chain joins TRBV29-1 and TRBJ2-2, with TRBD2 matching 10 bases. Germline V CDR1 and CDR2: SQVTM, ANQGSEA. With 4 bases clipped from V and 5 bases from J, the junction kept 7 bases outside the gene matches. This CDR3 has 15 residues. The CDR3 region is CSVGSSGGVTGELFF. The CDR3 DNA reads TGCAGCGTTGGGTCTAGCGGGGGCGTAACCGGGGAGCTGTTTTTT.

The V and J genes are TRBV5-1 and TRBJ2-5, with TRBD2 matching over 8 bases. J gave up 3 bases and V 4 bases, and 11 bases lay outside the gene matches. The CDR3 contains 16 residues. From germline, CDR1 is SGHRS and CDR2 YFSETQ. This CDR3 is CASSPSFGGAEETQYF. CDR3 DNA sequence: TGCGCCAGCAGCCCTAGCTTCGGGGGGGCAGAAGAGACCCAGTACTTC.

The chain combines TRBV5-1 with TRBJ1-2, with 9 nucleotides matching TRBD1. The length of the CDR3 is 14 residues. CDR1 and CDR2 (germline): SGHRS, YFSETQ. The V and J ends lost 4 bases and 8 bases, in that order; junction bases with no gene match: 9. The CDR3 nucleotides read TGCGCCAGCAGCCGGGACAGGGTACCAGAAGGCTACACCTTC. Protein product: CASSRDRVPEGYTF.

J is TRBJ1-6 and V is TRBV6-5; D not resolved. Trimming removed 8 bases at V and 10 bases at J, with 15 bases between. Germline CDR1 and CDR2: MNHEY and SVGAGI. The CDR3 is made up of 13 amino acids. The CDR3 protein is CASYPVRGSPLHF. For the CDR3, the DNA is TGTGCCAGCTATCCCGTACGAGGATCACCCCTCCACTTT.

This clone appeared a few times. The chain has TRBV15 and TRBJ2-1; TRBD2 might be the D (7 bases). This CDR3 comprises 16 residues. Germline lookup yields CDR1 LNHNV and CDR2 YYDKDF (reference sequence). Trimming stripped 0 bases from V and 7 bases from J, with 16 bases between. DNA of the CDR3: TGTGCCACCAGCAGAGATGGGGGGGCCTCTTCTAATGAGCAGTTCTTC. The encoded protein is CATSRDGGASSNEQFF.

The table lists this clone with a few counts. The chain recombines TRBV7-2 with TRBJ2-3; 8 bases fit TRBD2. CDR1 is SGHTA and CDR2 is FQGNSA in the germline V gene. The CDR3 has 14 residues. The ends lost 6 bases at V and 7 bases at J; junction bases unmatched: 9. This CDR3 reads CASRPPSGLNTQYF. The DNA of the CDR3 is TGTGCCAGCAGACCACCTAGCGGGTTGAATACGCAGTATTTT.